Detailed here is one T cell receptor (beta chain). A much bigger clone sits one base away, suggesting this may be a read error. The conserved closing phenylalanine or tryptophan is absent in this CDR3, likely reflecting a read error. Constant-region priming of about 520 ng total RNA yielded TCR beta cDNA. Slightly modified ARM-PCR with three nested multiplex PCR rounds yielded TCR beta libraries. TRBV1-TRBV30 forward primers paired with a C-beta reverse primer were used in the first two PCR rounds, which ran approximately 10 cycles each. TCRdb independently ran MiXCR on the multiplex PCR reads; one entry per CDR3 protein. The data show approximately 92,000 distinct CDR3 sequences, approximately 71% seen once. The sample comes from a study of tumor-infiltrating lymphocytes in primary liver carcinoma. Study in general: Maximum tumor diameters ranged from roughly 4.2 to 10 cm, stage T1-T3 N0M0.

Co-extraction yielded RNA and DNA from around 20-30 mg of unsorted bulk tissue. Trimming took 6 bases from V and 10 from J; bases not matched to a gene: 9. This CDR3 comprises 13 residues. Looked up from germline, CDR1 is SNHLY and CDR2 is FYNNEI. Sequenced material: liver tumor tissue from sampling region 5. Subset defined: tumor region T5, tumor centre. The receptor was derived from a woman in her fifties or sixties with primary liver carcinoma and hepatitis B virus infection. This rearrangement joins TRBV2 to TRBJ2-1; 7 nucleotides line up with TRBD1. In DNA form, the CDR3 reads TGTGCCAGCAGGTTCGAACAGGGGACCGAGCAGTTCATC. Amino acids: CASRFEQGTEQFI.